This T cell receptor (beta chain) is drawn from a study of identical twins. Study-level points and caveats: Findings depended on cross-sectional statistics rather than tracking the same donors.

TCRdb ran MiXCR on the 5' RACE reads and lists one entry per CDR3 protein. Here the sample spans about 530,000 distinct CDR3 sequences, 12% to 15% being singletons. The ends were cut back, 6 bases at V and 4 bases at J, with 9 bases in the middle. The germline V gene encodes CDR1 LNHNV and CDR2 YYDKDF (reference sequence). This CDR3 has 12 residues. As concerns this clonotype: Its antigen is currently unknown.

This sample was also put to use in a study of yellow fever vaccine responses in identical twins. As that study records: Twins reportedly mounted vaccine T cell responses that seemed partly convergent, partly personalized.

The sample comprised CD4+ T cells sorted from blood. The source is a woman aged 18-29 years in good health. This sequence joins TRBV15 and TRBJ1-2; D unclear. CDR3 in amino acids: CATSSSGYGYTF. The CDR3 bases are TGTGCCACCAGTTCCAGCGGCTATGGCTACACCTTC. Combining the CDR3 with reference TRBV15 and TRBJ1-2 gives the whole variable domain DAMVIQNPRYQVTQFGKPVTLSCSQTLNHNVMYWYQQKSSQAPKLLFHYYDKDFNNEADTPDNFQSRRPNTSFCFLDIRSPGLGDTAMYLCATSSSGYGYTFGSGTRLTVV.